This entry lists 25 T cell receptor beta chains sequenced from one sample in a study of shared clonotypes between healthy human individuals. Measured with immunoSEQ multiplex PCR; TCRdb has only the in-frame clones, and not every one. The sample has 2 million to 2.5 million clones; 80% to 95% are singletons. Sequences were obtained from naive CD4+ T cells from PBMCs. Subset of the sample: CD45RA+ positively selected. The source of these receptors is a man aged 18 to 30 in good health. Some clones in this sample may be carry-over from other donors' samples.

CDR3 DNA sequence: TGTGCCTGTGCCCTAGTCGACAGCTCCTACAATGAGCAGTTCTTC. It encodes CACALVDSSYNEQFF. The chain joins TRBV30 to TRBJ2-1; maybe TRBD1 (5 bases). V lost 6 bases and J lost 0, with 15 bases in between. Germline CDR1 is GTSNPN and CDR2 is SVGIG (reference sequence). CDR3 size: 15 residues.

The chain combines TRBV18 with TRBJ2-1, with D perhaps given as TRBD1 or TRBD2 (5 bases each). The CDR3 sequence is 16 residues long. Germline loops: CDR1 KGHSH, CDR2 LQKENI. V lost 2 bases and J lost 9, with 20 bases in between. As DNA, the CDR3 is TGTGCCAGCTCACCATATGGGACCGGAGAGGTCGGTGAGCAGTTCTTC. Its translation is CASSPYGTGEVGEQFF.

The CDR3 DNA follows: TGTGCCAGCAGTGCCAAGGGAGGGGCCGGGTATGGCTACACCTTC. Translation gives CASSAKGGAGYGYTF. The chain is built from TRBV25-1 and TRBJ1-2; perhaps TRBD1 as D (5 bases). Germline V gene sequence: CDR1 MGHDK, CDR2 SYGVNS. V was shortened by 4 bases and J by 5 bases, with 17 bases between the two germline ends. The CDR3 consists of 15 residues.

J is TRBJ2-6 and V is TRBV30; D gene uncertain. Between the trimmed V and J ends, which lost 2 bases and 0 bases, there was a span of 14 bases. The germline gives CDR1 GTSNPN, CDR2 SVGIG (reference sequence). The CDR3 is 17 residues long. This CDR3 reads CAWSLVRTSSGANVLTF. For the CDR3, the DNA is TGTGCCTGGAGTTTGGTAAGGACCAGCTCTGGGGCCAACGTCCTGACTTTC.

About this clone: Other DNA sequences of this sample code for an identical CDR3. The chain has TRBV9 and TRBJ2-2; D is ambiguous. V lost 0 bases and J lost 1, with 7 bases in between. Germline V lookup: CDR1 SGDLS, CDR2 YYNGEE. The CDR3 is 15 residues long. CDR3 protein: CASSVGHRNTGELFF. In DNA form, the CDR3 reads TGTGCCAGCAGCGTAGGTCACAGGAACACCGGGGAGCTGTTTTTT.

This chain joins TRBV6-1 and TRBJ2-7, with 7 bases matching TRBD2. CDR3 length: 15 residues. Losses at the gene ends were 8 bases for V and 0 bases for J; bases not matched to a gene: 10. Germline lookup yields CDR1 MNHNS and CDR2 SASEGT. CDR3 in DNA: TGTGCCAGCGGGGGAGGGTTCACCCTCTCCTACGAGCAGTACTTC. This translates into CASGGGFTLSYEQYF.

This chain connects TRBV19 to TRBJ1-4; D uncertain. The CDR3 has 15 amino acids. Trimming stripped 5 bases from V and 0 bases from J, with 10 bases between. The V gene's germline CDR1 is LNHDA and CDR2 SQIVND (reference sequence). CDR3 nucleotides: TGTGCCAGTAGTTTCAGGCCCGCAACTAATGAAAAACTGTTTTTT. It is translated as CASSFRPATNEKLFF.

Only one count was recorded for this clone. The chain combines TRBV6-1 with TRBJ2-4; D uncertain. Germline lookup yields CDR1 MNHNS and CDR2 SASEGT. The CDR3 spans 11 residues. Trimming shortened V by 10 bases and J by 7 bases, and 11 bases separated the two germline ends. CDR3: CATTPGNIQYF. For the CDR3, the DNA is TGTGCCACAACTCCCGGGAACATTCAGTACTTC.

V usage is TRBV25-1 and J usage is TRBJ2-2; D may correspond to TRBD1 or TRBD2 (5 bases each). The CDR3 extends over 15 amino acids. Trimming stripped 3 bases from V and 1 base from J, with 9 bases between. In germline, CDR1 is MGHDK, CDR2 SYGVNS. The CDR3 DNA follows: TGTGCCAGCAGTGACCGGGACGGGAACACCGGGGAGCTGTTTTTT. Its translation: CASSDRDGNTGELFF. The variable domain in full, with the rest retrieved from reference TRBV25-1 and TRBJ2-2, is EADIYQTPRYLVIGTGKKITLECSQTMGHDKMYWYQQDPGMELHLIHYSYGVNSTEKGDLSSESTVSRIRTEHFPLTLESARPSHTSQYLCASSDRDGNTGELFFGEGSRLTVL.

The chain employs TRBV9 and TRBJ1-3; no definite D call. Germline V CDR1 and CDR2: SGDLS, YYNGEE. Trimming took 0 bases from V and 0 from J, leaving 13 bases between them. The CDR3 covers 17 residues. CDR3 nucleotides: TGTGCCAGCAGCGTAGCCGGCACAGCCAACTCTGGAAACACCATATATTTT. Its translation is CASSVAGTANSGNTIYF. The whole variable domain, filled in from reference TRBV9 and TRBJ1-3, reads DSGVTQTPKHLITATGQRVTLRCSPRSGDLSVYWYQQSLDQGLQFLIQYYNGEERAKGNILERFSAQQFPDLHSELNLSSLELGDSALYFCASSVAGTANSGNTIYFGEGSWLTVV.

V is TRBV7-8 and J is TRBJ2-2; D is ambiguous. V was pared by 1 base and J by 8 bases, with 17 bases between. CDR1 and CDR2 from the germline V gene are SGHVS and FQNEAQ. This CDR3 contains 16 residues. The CDR3 spells CASSLVGRPLRGELFF. The CDR3, as DNA: TGTGCCAGCAGCTTAGTCGGACGACCCCTTAGGGGGGAGCTGTTTTTT.

A note on this clone: Distinct nucleotide sequences in the sample also encode this CDR3. In DNA form, the CDR3 reads TGTGCCAGCAGCTTAACCCTAAGCAATCAGCCCCAGCATTTT. This encodes CASSLTLSNQPQHF. The chain recombines TRBV7-2 with TRBJ1-5; D call uncertain. The CDR3 runs to 14 residues. Germline values: CDR1 SGHTA, CDR2 FQGNSA. Trimming left V 2 bases short and J 1 base short, with 6 bases between.

This chain links TRBV6-6 with TRBJ1-2, with D perhaps matching TRBD1 (5 bases). The CDR3 runs to 13 residues. The germline V and J ends were trimmed by 6 bases and 4 bases, with 12 bases remaining between them. Germline values: CDR1 MNHNY, CDR2 SVGAGI (reference sequence). In DNA, the CDR3 is TGTGCCAGCAGCCCGACAGAGATCTATGGCTACACCTTC. It codes for CASSPTEIYGYTF.

The chain is built from TRBV5-1 and TRBJ2-6, with 7 bases lining up with TRBD1. This CDR3 has 15 amino acids. The V and J ends lost 2 bases and 2 bases, in that order; junction bases with no gene match: 1. In germline, CDR1 is SGHRS, CDR2 YFSETQ. CDR3 sequence reads: CASSLRGPGANVLTF. In DNA, the CDR3 is TGCGCCAGCAGCTTAAGGGGGCCTGGGGCCAACGTCCTGACTTTC. The whole variable domain, filled in from reference TRBV5-1 and TRBJ2-6, reads KAGVTQTPRYLIKTRGQQVTLSCSPISGHRSVSWYQQTPGQGLQFLFEYFSETQRNKGNFPGRFSGRQFSNSRSEMNVSTLELGDSALYLCASSLRGPGANVLTFGAGSRLTVL.

This clone was recorded only once. The chain is built from TRBV6-4 and TRBJ2-3; 9 bases agree with TRBD1. The CDR3 length is 15 residues. Germline loops: CDR1 MRHNA, CDR2 SNTAGT. V lost 4 bases, J lost 10 bases, and 12 bases stayed unmatched. CDR3 nucleotide sequence: TGTGCCAGCAGTGTCCCACGGGGACAGGGCATTCCGCAGTATTTT. This gives the protein CASSVPRGQGIPQYF.

The V and J genes are TRBV2 and TRBJ2-7; no reliable D call. Trimming removed 3 bases from V and 0 bases from J, with 12 bases in between. CDR3 length: 15 residues. Germline V lookup: CDR1 SNHLY, CDR2 FYNNEI. CDR3: CASSDTDHHSYEQYF. DNA for the CDR3: TGTGCCAGCAGTGATACGGACCACCACTCCTACGAGCAGTACTTC.

The chain carries TRBV5-1 and TRBJ1-2; no reliable D call. The CDR3 covers 17 residues. V shed 0 bases and J shed 2 bases, with 17 bases lying between them. The V gene's germline CDR1 is SGHRS and CDR2 YFSETQ. DNA of the CDR3: TGCGCCAGCAGCTTGGCCCCGGCCGGGGTAAACAACTATGGCTACACCTTC. Its protein product is CASSLAPAGVNNYGYTF.

With respect to this clone: Other DNA sequences within the sample encode an identical CDR3. The CDR3 DNA reads as TGCGCCAGCAGCTTGGGACCCTCTTATAATGAGCAGTTCTTC. Translation gives CASSLGPSYNEQFF. The V and J genes are TRBV5-1 and TRBJ2-1; D is undetermined. Germline lookup yields CDR1 SGHRS and CDR2 YFSETQ. Trimming removed 0 bases at V and 7 bases at J, with 11 bases between. This CDR3 region has 14 residues.

The chain joins TRBV6-6 to TRBJ2-2, with D maybe TRBD1 (5 bases). The CDR3 is 13 amino acids. Germline V CDR1 and CDR2: MNHNY, SVGAGI (reference sequence). The V end lost 4 bases, the J end lost 4 bases, and 7 bases lay between the germline ends. The CDR3: CASSSTVTGELFF. CDR3 in DNA: TGTGCCAGCAGTTCGACAGTCACCGGGGAGCTGTTTTTT.

This clone has more than one count but fewer than ten. The chain joins TRBV19 to TRBJ1-4; TRBD1 is a possible D gene (5 bases). CDR1 and CDR2 from the germline V gene are LNHDA and SQIVND (reference sequence). The CDR3 contains 13 residues. The V end lost 3 bases, the J end lost 10 bases, and 12 bases lay between the germline ends. The CDR3 sequence is CASSMNVGGKLFF. The CDR3 DNA sequence: TGTGCCAGTAGTATGAACGTGGGGGGAAAACTGTTTTTT.

The chain uses TRBV5-1 and TRBJ2-5, with 7 nucleotides matching TRBD1. The CDR3 sequence is 14 residues long. Losses at the gene ends were 8 bases for V and 5 bases for J; bases not matched to a gene: 12. Per the germline V gene, CDR1 is SGHRS and CDR2 is YFSETQ. In nucleotides, the CDR3 is TGCGCCAGTGGATACAGGGGTTTTGGGGAGACCCAGTACTTC. It codes for CASGYRGFGETQYF. The entire variable domain, with the rest obtained from reference TRBV5-1 and TRBJ2-5, is as follows: KAGVTQTPRYLIKTRGQQVTLSCSPISGHRSVSWYQQTPGQGLQFLFEYFSETQRNKGNFPGRFSGRQFSNSRSEMNVSTLELGDSALYLCASGYRGFGETQYFGPGTRLLVL.

V usage is TRBV20-1 and J usage is TRBJ2-4; D remains unclear. V lost 6 bases and J 11 bases, leaving 14 bases between the germline ends. The length of the CDR3 is 11 residues. Germline V gives CDR1 DFQATT, CDR2 SNEGSKA (reference sequence). As DNA, the CDR3 is TGCAGTGCCCCCATTGCTGGGGTTCAGTACTTC. Amino acids: CSAPIAGVQYF.

This clone has more than one count but fewer than ten. Other DNA variants within this sample encode the same CDR3. V is TRBV30 and J is TRBJ1-1; D gene uncertain. Trimming removed 0 bases at V and 0 bases at J, with 5 bases between. The CDR3 totals 13 residues. Looked up from germline, CDR1 is GTSNPN and CDR2 is SVGIG (reference sequence). CDR3 sequence reads: CAWSVRMNTEAFF. CDR3 sequence (DNA): TGTGCCTGGAGTGTACGGATGAACACTGAAGCTTTCTTT. The variable domain in full, completed from reference TRBV30 and TRBJ1-1, reads SQTIHQWPATLVQPVGSPLSLECTVEGTSNPNLYWYRQAAGRGLQLLFYSVGIGQISSEVPQNLSASRPQDRQFILSSKKLLLSDSGFYLCAWSVRMNTEAFFGQGTRLTVV.

This clone occurred once. CDR3 sequence reads: CASSEFASRREQFF. The CDR3 DNA reads as TGTGCCAGCAGCGAGTTCGCCTCAAGGAGGGAGCAGTTCTTC. The gene calls are TRBV27 and TRBJ2-1, with D perhaps matching TRBD2 (5 bases). The CDR3 is 14 residues long. The germline CDR1 and CDR2 sequences are MNHEY and SMNVEV (reference sequence). Between the trimmed V and J ends, which lost 6 bases and 10 bases, there was a span of 19 bases.

This clone was seen only once. V gene TRBV5-1 combines with J gene TRBJ2-6; 9 positions match TRBD1. V trimming: 5 bases; J trimming: 0 bases; junction bases outside the gene matches: 12. This CDR3 comprises 19 residues. Germline CDR1 SGHRS, CDR2 YFSETQ. The CDR3: CASRGSEDRGFSGANVLTF. The CDR3 DNA reads TGCGCCAGCAGGGGGTCCGAGGACAGGGGCTTCTCTGGGGCCAACGTCCTGACTTTC.